One and the same sample provided the 20 T cell receptor beta chains below, sequenced in a study of shared clonotypes between healthy human individuals. Naive CD8 populations comprised CD45RO-negative cells positively selected for CCR7, excluding terminally differentiated effector memory CD45RA+ cells. Clones were sequenced by immunoSEQ multiplex PCR, and TCRdb holds only the in-frame ones, with some missing. Of a few million clones detected, around 95% appear once; the ten largest clones hold more than 1.5%. Material for sequencing was naive CD8+ T cells from PBMCs. These TCRs come from a man aged 18 to 30 in good health. Some clones in this sample may be carry-over from other donors' samples.

The rearrangement joins TRBV29-1 to TRBJ2-7, with 7 bases lining up with TRBD1. The CDR3 is made up of 15 amino acids. V was clipped by 7 bases and J by 0 bases; unmatched bases: 12. CDR1 and CDR2 from the germline V gene are SQVTM and ANQGSEA. The CDR3 loop is CSAASWAGGSYEQYF. Written as DNA, the CDR3 is TGCAGCGCTGCCTCTTGGGCAGGGGGCTCCTACGAGCAGTACTTC.

V is TRBV6-5 and J is TRBJ2-1, with D tentatively TRBD1 or TRBD2 (6 bases each). From germline, CDR1 is MNHEY and CDR2 SVGAGI. Deletions cut 0 bases from V and 9 bases from J, with 15 bases between. CDR3 length equals 15 residues. DNA of the CDR3: TGTGCCAGCAGTTACTCGAATTGGGGGGCGGGTGAGCAGTTCTTC. It is translated as CASSYSNWGAGEQFF.

The CDR3 DNA is TGCGCCAGCAGCCAAGGAGTTGACGACTCCTACGAGCAGTACTTC. Protein product: CASSQGVDDSYEQYF. This chain connects TRBV4-1 to TRBJ2-7; D is undetermined. CDR3 length: 15 amino acids. Germline CDR1 reads MGHRA; CDR2 reads YSYEKL. V gave up 1 base and J gave up 0 bases, with 10 bases separating them.

This clone came up a few times. The chain has TRBV5-6 and TRBJ1-1; 7 bases are shared with TRBD1. The trim removed 1 base at V and 0 bases at J, leaving 0 bases unmatched. Germline values: CDR1 SGHDT, CDR2 YYEEEE. This CDR3 has 14 residues. As DNA, the CDR3 is TGTGCCAGCAGCTTGACAGGGGTGAACACTGAAGCTTTCTTT. Protein product: CASSLTGVNTEAFF.

The chain couples TRBV6-5 to TRBJ1-1; TRBD1 is a possible D gene (5 bases). The germline V and J ends were trimmed by 1 base and 4 bases, with 10 bases remaining between them. Looked up from germline, CDR1 is MNHEY and CDR2 is SVGAGI. The CDR3 loop spans 14 amino acids. The CDR3 DNA reads TGTGCCAGCAGTTACTGGGGGGGTTCCACTGAAGCTTTCTTT. Translation: CASSYWGGSTEAFF.

This sequence joins TRBV29-1 and TRBJ2-6, with TRBD2 identical over 8 bases. Germline CDR1 SQVTM, CDR2 ANQGSEA. The CDR3 runs to 19 residues. The V gene end was trimmed by 0 bases and the J gene end by 4 bases; junction bases not matched to a gene: 14. The CDR3 DNA reads TGCAGCGTTGAAGATGTGGGAACTAGCGGTCCGGCGGGGGCCAACGTCCTGACTTTC. It specifies CSVEDVGTSGPAGANVLTF.

This clone was observed a single time. The rearrangement uses TRBV4-3 and TRBJ2-1; 14 bases match TRBD2. V was clipped by 1 base and J by 8 bases; unmatched bases: 7. The CDR3 runs to 17 residues. Germline-derived CDR1 and CDR2 are LGHNA and YSLEER. The CDR3 region is CASSQVGGLAGGHEQFF. The CDR3, as DNA: TGCGCCAGCAGCCAAGTAGGTGGACTAGCGGGAGGCCATGAGCAGTTCTTC.

This clone has only one observation. For the CDR3, the DNA is TGTGCCAGCCAAAACTTGGGGGTAGAGCCCCAGCATTTT. Translation: CASQNLGVEPQHF. The rearrangement joins TRBV19 to TRBJ1-5, with D perhaps TRBD1 (5 bases). The CDR3 contains 13 residues. Germline V gives CDR1 LNHDA, CDR2 SQIVND (reference sequence). The V end was cut by 9 bases, the J end by 8 bases, with 17 bases between.

This chain joins TRBV18 and TRBJ1-3; no reliable D call. V gave up 0 bases and J gave up 3 bases, with 12 bases separating them. CDR3 length equals 16 residues. Per germline, CDR1 KGHSH and CDR2 LQKENI. CDR3 loop: CASSPPTARGGNTIYF. CDR3 coding DNA: TGTGCCAGCTCACCACCTACGGCCCGAGGTGGAAACACCATATATTTT.

The CDR3 nucleotides are TGCGCCAGCAGCCAAGATTCGGGACAGGGCTACGAGCAGTACTTC. Protein sequence: CASSQDSGQGYEQYF. The rearrangement joins TRBV4-1 to TRBJ2-5; the match to TRBD1 covers 9 bases. The DNA end lines up better with TRBJ2-7; the J call may be wrong. In germline, CDR1 is MGHRA, CDR2 YSYEKL. The CDR3 has 15 residues.

V is TRBV2 and J is TRBJ2-6; D not resolved. The ends were cut back, 5 bases at V and 0 bases at J, with 8 bases in the middle. The CDR3 extends over 15 amino acids. The V gene's germline CDR1 is SNHLY and CDR2 FYNNEI. DNA of the CDR3: TGTGCCAGCAGTTATAGTCGCTCTGGGGCCAACGTCCTGACTTTC. Amino acid sequence: CASSYSRSGANVLTF.

Notes on this clone: Additional DNA sequences in this sample encode the identical CDR3. The rearrangement links TRBV9 to TRBJ2-7; tentatively, D is TRBD2 (7 bases). The CDR3 contains 14 residues. The V end was cut by 4 bases, the J end by 2 bases, with 13 bases between. Germline lookup yields CDR1 SGDLS and CDR2 YYNGEE. The CDR3 region has the DNA TGTGCCAGCAGCCCAGTGGGGGGGCCCTACGAGCAGTACTTC. It is translated as CASSPVGGPYEQYF.

J is TRBJ2-7 and V is TRBV4-2; D is undetermined. This CDR3 has 14 amino acids. Trimming shortened V by 3 bases and J by 2 bases, and 11 bases separated the two germline ends. Germline V CDR1 and CDR2: LGHNA, YNFKEQ. The CDR3 loop reads CASSHGTGPYEQYF. The DNA for the CDR3 is TGTGCCAGCAGCCATGGAACTGGGCCCTACGAGCAGTACTTC.

This chain joins TRBV7-9 and TRBJ2-3; 8 bases fit TRBD2. This CDR3 contains 18 residues. Germline V lookup: CDR1 SEHNR, CDR2 FQNEAQ (reference sequence). V shed 1 base, J shed 5 bases, and the junction held 14 bases outside the gene matches. This chain's CDR3 is CASSLDRYVDGREDTQYF. DNA for the CDR3: TGTGCCAGCAGCTTAGATAGGTACGTGGACGGGAGGGAAGATACGCAGTATTTT.

The rearrangement links TRBV9 to TRBJ2-1, with D perhaps given as TRBD1 or TRBD2 (5 bases each). The V gene lost 3 bases and the J gene lost 3 bases, with 16 bases spanning the gap. There are 16 residues in the CDR3. Looked up from germline, CDR1 is SGDLS and CDR2 is YYNGEE. DNA for the CDR3: TGTGCCAGCAGCGCAACGGGACGGAGTAACTACAATGAGCAGTTCTTC. It translates to CASSATGRSNYNEQFF.

The chain has TRBV6-6 and TRBJ2-7, with TRBD1 as a possible D gene (6 bases). Germline loops: CDR1 MNHNY, CDR2 SVGAGI (reference sequence). The V end lost 5 bases, the J end lost 3 bases, and 8 bases lay between the germline ends. This CDR3 region has 12 residues. The CDR3 nucleotides are TGTGCCAGCAGTGTACAGGGCTACGAGCAGTACTTC. It encodes CASSVQGYEQYF.

Regarding this clone: Other DNA sequences within the sample encode an identical CDR3. The chain uses TRBV7-3 and TRBJ2-1; D is undetermined. The germline V gene has CDR1 SGHTA and CDR2 FQGTGA. This CDR3 is built from 13 residues. V lost 1 base to trimming and J lost 4 bases, with 5 bases between them. The CDR3 DNA follows: TGTGCCAGCAGCTTAAGGCCATACAATGAGCAGTTCTTC. Translated: CASSLRPYNEQFF.

The V and J genes are TRBV15 and TRBJ1-1, with 7 bases fitting TRBD1. Trimming at V came to 2 bases and at J to 1 base, leaving 4 bases not matched to a gene. CDR1 LNHNV and CDR2 YYDKDF come from the germline V gene (reference sequence). The CDR3 totals 15 residues. CDR3 residues: CATSRPRQGNTEAFF. CDR3 sequence (DNA): TGTGCCACCAGCAGACCAAGACAGGGGAACACTGAAGCTTTCTTT. The full variable domain, with the rest looked up from reference TRBV15 and TRBJ1-1, is DAMVIQNPRYQVTQFGKPVTLSCSQTLNHNVMYWYQQKSSQAPKLLFHYYDKDFNNEADTPDNFQSRRPNTSFCFLDIRSPGLGDTAMYLCATSRPRQGNTEAFFGQGTRLTVV.

This rearrangement joins TRBV27 to TRBJ1-2; D is perhaps TRBD1 (6 bases). The germline CDR1 and CDR2 sequences are MNHEY and SMNVEV (reference sequence). The CDR3 is made up of 15 amino acids. Deletions cut 5 bases from V and 4 bases from J, with 17 bases between. The CDR3 loop reads CASSLRAGALYGYTF. The CDR3 bases are TGTGCCAGCAGTCTCCGGGCAGGGGCCCTCTATGGCTACACCTTC.

J is TRBJ2-2 and V is TRBV5-8; D not resolved. Per the germline V gene, CDR1 is SGHTS and CDR2 is YDEGEE. V lost 0 bases, J lost 7 bases, and 4 bases lay in between. The CDR3 totals 12 residues. The CDR3 protein is CASSLANGELFF. The CDR3 DNA is TGTGCCAGCAGCTTGGCCAACGGGGAGCTGTTTTTT.